The 22 T cell receptor beta chains given below trace back to one sample, sequenced in a study of regulatory T cells in long-lasting Graves disease. The TCR beta library used iRepertoire HTBI primers with Arm-PCR amplification of CDR3. One entry per CDR3 protein results from TCRdb running MiXCR on the multiplex PCR reads. The sample consists of more than 400,000 distinct CDR3 sequences, around 15% of them appearing once. Noted time point: newly diagnosed GD, antithyroid drugs for less than 3 months. Construction of the TCR library relied on RNA isolated from PBMCs. These data were also reused for a study on T cells in Graves' hyperthyroidism and ophthalmopathy.

The starting material was peripheral blood mononuclear cells (PBMCs), obtained at new diagnosis, from a patient treated with antithyroid drugs. Receptor source: a man aged 35-49 years with Graves disease.

This clonotype was detected only a few times. V and J are TRBV7-6 and TRBJ2-2; 8 bases line up with TRBD2. V was pared by 7 bases and J by 6 bases, with 13 bases of the junction left unmatched. CDR1 and CDR2 from the germline V gene are SGHVS and FNYEAQ. The CDR3 extends over 16 amino acids. Here the CDR3 reads CASTPRATSVPGELFF. In DNA form, the CDR3 reads TGTGCCAGCACCCCACGAGCGACTAGCGTCCCCGGGGAGCTGTTTTTT.

This clonotype was counted only a few times. V gene TRBV28 combines with J gene TRBJ1-2; D possibly corresponds to TRBD1 (6 bases). CDR3 size: 14 residues. Deletions cut 6 bases from V and 2 bases from J, with 13 bases between. Germline V gives CDR1 MDHEN, CDR2 SYDVKM. CDR3 sequence (DNA): TGTGCCAGCAGCCGCCAGGACAGAAACTATGGCTACACCTTC. It is translated as CASSRQDRNYGYTF.

This chain links TRBV29-1 with TRBJ2-7, with a tentative D call TRBD1 (6 bases). This CDR3 is 13 amino acids long. Trimming shortened V by 5 bases and J by 7 bases, and 18 bases separated the two germline ends. CDR1 and CDR2 (germline): SQVTM, ANQGSEA. CDR3 bases: TGCAGCGTTTCACAGGGATCAGTTCGGGAGCAGTACTTC. Encoded protein: CSVSQGSVREQYF.

The sample holds many counts of this clonotype. The CDR3 loop is CAWKRGESTEAFF. The CDR3 DNA sequence: TGTGCCTGGAAGCGGGGGGAGAGCACTGAAGCTTTCTTT. The chain links TRBV30 to TRBJ1-1; possibly TRBD1 for D (5 bases). The CDR3 is made up of 13 amino acids. Trimming took off 4 bases at V and 4 bases at J, with 13 bases between the two ends. Per the germline V gene, CDR1 is GTSNPN and CDR2 is SVGIG (reference sequence). The whole variable domain, remainder taken from reference TRBV30 and TRBJ1-1, is SQTIHQWPATLVQPVGSPLSLECTVEGTSNPNLYWYRQAAGRGLQLLFYSVGIGQISSEVPQNLSASRPQDRQFILSSKKLLLSDSGFYLCAWKRGESTEAFFGQGTRLTVV.

The rearrangement links TRBV12-3 or TRBV12-4 to TRBJ2-2, with D maybe TRBD2 (5 bases). The length of the CDR3 is 14 residues. V shed 5 bases and J shed 4 bases, with 11 bases lying between them. In nucleotides, the CDR3 is TGTGCCAGCAGTCCGATAGCGTTCACCGGGGAGCTGTTTTTT. Translated, it gives CASSPIAFTGELFF.

This clonotype was recorded at least ten times. The rearrangement joins TRBV5-1 to TRBJ2-1; 13 positions match TRBD2. Germline V gene sequence: CDR1 SGHRS, CDR2 YFSETQ. After removal of 4 bases from V and 6 bases from J, the junction contained 16 bases not matched to a gene. The CDR3 sequence is 19 residues long. In DNA form, the CDR3 reads TGCGCCAGCAGCCTACAAGGGACTAGCGGGGCGAGTTGGGGCAATGAGCAGTTCTTC. Amino acid sequence: CASSLQGTSGASWGNEQFF.

In its sample, this clonotype was seen many times. The chain recombines TRBV20-1 with TRBJ1-5; TRBD1 matches at 7 bases. The germline V gene has CDR1 DFQATT and CDR2 SNEGSKA (reference sequence). The CDR3 length is 15 residues. Trimming at V came to 0 bases and at J to 4 bases, leaving 6 bases not matched to a gene. CDR3 DNA: TGCAGTGCTAGAGATTGGACAGGCGAGAATCAGCCCCAGCATTTT. Translated: CSARDWTGENQPQHF.

The chain has TRBV9 and TRBJ2-4, with D possibly being TRBD1 (5 bases). With 0 bases removed from V and 3 bases from J, the gap between germline ends came to 7 bases. The CDR3 has 14 amino acids. CDR1 and CDR2 from the germline V gene are SGDLS and YYNGEE. CDR3 in amino acids: CASSVEGDKNIQYF. In nucleotides, the CDR3 is TGTGCCAGCAGCGTAGAAGGGGACAAAAACATTCAGTACTTC.

This chain joins TRBV30 and TRBJ2-7; D possibly corresponds to TRBD2 (6 bases). Germline assignment: CDR1 GTSNPN and CDR2 SVGIG (reference sequence). This CDR3 region has 11 residues. V was pared by 3 bases and J by 3 bases, with 6 bases between. CDR3 DNA: TGTGCCTGGAGCGGGAGCTACGAGCAGTACTTC. It translates to CAWSGSYEQYF.

This clonotype came up many times. The chain employs TRBV24-1 and TRBJ1-4; D is unresolved. In germline, CDR1 is KGHDR, CDR2 SFDVKD. Deletions cut 3 bases from V and 11 bases from J, with 9 bases between. The CDR3 runs to 12 residues. The CDR3 region has the DNA TGTGCCACCAGTGATCCCGGGGATAAACTGTTTTTT. Translation: CATSDPGDKLFF.

The chain combines TRBV12-3 or TRBV12-4 with TRBJ2-3, with D perhaps matching TRBD2 (6 bases). The length of the CDR3 is 15 residues. Between the trimmed V and J ends, which lost 0 bases and 4 bases, there was a span of 11 bases. This chain's CDR3 is CASSLALALADTQYF. The CDR3, as DNA: TGTGCCAGCAGTTTAGCTCTAGCGCTGGCAGATACGCAGTATTTT.

This clonotype occurred many times. J is TRBJ2-7 and V is TRBV12-3 or TRBV12-4; D possibly corresponds to TRBD2 (5 bases). This CDR3 is 12 amino acids long. Trimming removed 5 bases at V and 0 bases at J, with 5 bases between. CDR3 DNA sequence: TGTGCCAGCAGTGGGAGCTCCTACGAGCAGTACTTC. It translates to CASSGSSYEQYF.

In its sample, this clonotype was seen many times. This chain links TRBV30 with TRBJ2-7; 7 bases line up with TRBD1. The germline V gene encodes CDR1 GTSNPN and CDR2 SVGIG (reference sequence). The CDR3 is made up of 14 amino acids. The trim removed 2 bases at V and 3 bases at J, leaving 7 bases unmatched. Here the CDR3 reads CAWSPGTVGYEQYF. The CDR3 coding sequence is TGTGCCTGGAGTCCCGGGACAGTAGGCTACGAGCAGTACTTC.

This clonotype was seen at least ten times. This chain joins TRBV20-1 and TRBJ2-2, with D unresolved. There are 13 residues in the CDR3. V lost 0 bases to trimming and J lost 5 bases, with 7 bases between them. Germline CDR1 DFQATT, CDR2 SNEGSKA (reference sequence). CDR3 in DNA: TGCAGTGCTAGAGAAGTTGGGACCGGGGAGCTGTTTTTT. This gives the protein CSAREVGTGELFF.

The V and J genes are TRBV4-2 and TRBJ2-3; D is uncertain. The V end lost 0 bases, the J end lost 2 bases, and 12 bases lay between the germline ends. The CDR3 is 16 amino acids. Germline V CDR1 and CDR2: LGHNA, YNFKEQ. CDR3 bases: TGTGCCAGCAGCCAAGAAGGTCAAGGGTACACAGATACGCAGTATTTT. Translating gives CASSQEGQGYTDTQYF.

This clonotype has at least ten counts. V usage is TRBV7-3 and J usage is TRBJ2-1; D could derive from TRBD1 or TRBD2 (5 bases each). Between the trimmed V and J ends, which lost 5 bases and 7 bases, there was a span of 12 bases. The CDR3 spans 13 residues. Germline CDR1 reads SGHTA; CDR2 reads FQGTGA. The CDR3 loop reads CASSLGTGNEQFF. The DNA for the CDR3 is TGTGCCAGCAGCCTCGGGACGGGGAATGAGCAGTTCTTC.

This clonotype was recorded at least ten times. The chain couples TRBV5-1 to TRBJ1-5; D perhaps matches TRBD1 (6 bases). Trimming left V 4 bases short and J 5 bases short, with 16 bases between. The CDR3 loop spans 15 amino acids. Germline V lookup: CDR1 SGHRS, CDR2 YFSETQ. The CDR3 sequence is CASSLGGANYQPQHF. The CDR3 coding sequence is TGCGCCAGCAGCCTGGGGGGGGCTAATTATCAGCCCCAGCATTTT.

At least ten counts were recorded for this clonotype. CDR3 sequence (DNA): TGTGCCAGCAGCCAAGTGGCGCATCAGCCCCAGCATTTT. Translation gives CASSQVAHQPQHF. The chain couples TRBV3-1 to TRBJ1-5, with D hard to call. Trimming removed 1 base from V and 5 bases from J, with 6 bases in between. CDR3 size: 13 residues. Per germline, CDR1 LGHDT and CDR2 YNNKEL (reference sequence).

The count of this clonotype is one. CDR3 sequence reads: CASSQDLRAGQAYEQFF. The CDR3 DNA sequence: TGCGCCAGCAGCCAAGATCTTAGGGCAGGCCAAGCCTATGAGCAGTTCTTC. The rearrangement joins TRBV4-1 to TRBJ2-1; D gene unclear. The CDR3 loop spans 17 amino acids. Germline CDR1 and CDR2: MGHRA and YSYEKL. Trimming removed 0 bases from V and 8 bases from J, with 20 bases in between.

The table lists this clonotype with a few counts. V usage is TRBV7-3 and J usage is TRBJ2-2, with D uncertain. Trimming took 4 bases from V and 7 from J, leaving 7 bases between them. The CDR3 is made up of 12 amino acids. CDR1 and CDR2 (germline): SGHTA, FQGTGA. The CDR3 DNA is TGTGCCAGCAGCTCATATAACGGGGAGCTGTTTTTT. It yields the protein CASSSYNGELFF.

This clonotype showed up many times. The V gene is TRBV7-3, the J gene TRBJ2-2; a possible D gene is TRBD1 (7 bases). The CDR3 consists of 16 residues. Trimming removed 5 bases from V and 4 bases from J, with 17 bases in between. Looked up from germline, CDR1 is SGHTA and CDR2 is FQGTGA. The CDR3 loop is CASSLRGLGGTGELFF. CDR3 coding DNA: TGTGCCAGCAGCCTAAGGGGGCTCGGGGGCACCGGGGAGCTGTTTTTT.

This clonotype was picked up many times. V gene TRBV18 combines with J gene TRBJ2-7; a possible D gene is TRBD2 (5 bases). The CDR3 covers 16 residues. V lost 3 bases and J 1 base, leaving 16 bases between the germline ends. Germline CDR1 reads KGHSH; CDR2 reads LQKENI. The CDR3 nucleotides read TGTGCCAGCTCACCCACCGAGAGGGCCCATTCCTACGAGCAGTACTTC. The encoded protein is CASSPTERAHSYEQYF. Together with reference TRBV18 and TRBJ2-7, the CDR3 gives the full variable domain: NAGVMQNPRHLVRRRGQEARLRCSPMKGHSHVYWYRQLPEEGLKFMVYLQKENIIDESGMPKERFSAEFPKEGPSILRIQQVVRGDSAAYFCASSPTERAHSYEQYFGPGTRLTVT.